This T cell receptor (beta chain) was documented in a study of blood T cell repertoires in COVID-19. At the level of the study: Acute and convalescent COVID-19 samples came from the United States, Italy and Spain. T cells, B-cell-depleted T cells, or PBMCs provided the cDNA or gDNA that served as material.

The CDR3 has 11 amino acids. V dropped 3 bases and J dropped 6 bases, with 9 bases sitting between them. In germline, CDR1 is DFQATT, CDR2 SNEGSKA (reference sequence). In the original analysis: How many nucleated cells were present was estimated from reference gene primer amplification. Using immunoSEQ multiplex PCR, the repertoire was profiled, and TCRdb retains in-frame clones only, with some absent. Clonal size and the V and J genes are those of that table, whereas D and trimming came from the DNA. This table holds 450,000 or so clones, 89% found once. This TCR was recovered from a man younger than 30 with COVID-19, enrolled during active disease. The specimen was peripheral blood. The gene calls are TRBV20-1 and TRBJ2-7, with D possibly TRBD2 on 5 matching bases. The CDR3 loop reads CSARVAFEQYF. As DNA, the CDR3 is TGCAGTGCTAGGGTAGCGTTCGAGCAGTACTTC.